This T cell receptor beta chain was sequenced for a study of OX40 agonist ivuxolimab in advanced cancers. With regard to the full study: Ivuxolimab was an agonistic, fully human IgG2 monoclonal antibody directed against OX40 (CD134), a costimulatory receptor. The paper describes the monotherapy dose-escalation part (N of about 54 patients) of the phase I trial of ivuxolimab. Three dose-escalation patients achieved partial responses, one with hepatocellular carcinoma and two with cutaneous melanoma. Intravenous ivuxolimab was administered to patients every 2 weeks at six dose levels: 0.01, 0.1, 0.3, 1.5, 3 and 10 mg/kg. The point of sequencing TCRbeta in the periphery was to test whether ivuxolimab changed TCR sequence diversity and drove clonal T-cell expansion. A male proportion of almost 85% and a mean age of 60 years, ranging from roughly 23 to 85, were recorded for the dose-escalation cohort. Among the approximately 54 dose-escalation patients, some 20 had hepatocellular carcinoma, approximately 15 melanoma, 9 renal cell carcinoma and 9 head and neck cancer. Prior anti-PD-1, anti-PD-L1 or anti-CTLA-4 therapy was permitted, and checkpoint inhibitors had been received by roughly 40% of dose-escalation patients. What the research found in general, with its limitations: At doses from 0.1 to 3.0 mg/kg, clonal expansion was seen in both CD4+ and CD8+ blood T cells between baseline and week 6. Which antigens the clonally expanded peripheral T cells were specific for was not determined. Low levels of normalized T-cell clonal expansion were also shown by some nonresponding patients. In the 0.1-3.0 mg/kg groups, partial responders had among the lowest normalized peripheral clonal expansion, particularly in CD8+ T cells. After ivuxolimab, expanded clones were on average more numerous among CD8+ T cells than among CD4+ T cells.

Comment on this clone: Its antigen target is currently unknown. Per-nucleotide qualities are absent, and no much larger clonotype sits a single base away.

For sequencing of the TCRbeta CDR3 region, genomic DNA was extracted from the sorted cells. The immunoSEQ Assay was used for sequencing of TCRbeta CDR3 regions. In TCRdb, the immuneACCESS table is reduced to in-frame sequences with V and J assigned. These tables do not hold every clone; where another copy was compared, an unresolved V gene accounts for under half, and the others remain unexplained. The sample table records about 37,000 clones; around 85% of these occur just once. The leading ten clones occupy approximately 37% of the sample. The trial excluded patients who had a history of autoimmune disease or who were on systemic immunosuppression. Peripheral blood for TCR sequencing was collected from all dose cohorts at baseline, on cycle 4 day 1, and on cycle 7 day 1. Samples came from an open-label, multicenter, first-in-human phase I dose-escalation trial of ivuxolimab. Adults with locally advanced or metastatic melanoma, renal cell carcinoma, hepatocellular carcinoma or head and neck squamous cell carcinoma were enrolled in the trial. CD4+ and CD8+ T cells were sorted separately from peripheral blood before TCR sequencing.

Taken from cysteine to phenylalanine, the CDR3 has 14 residues. Just the 42-base CDR3 DNA is kept, in frame starting at base 1. Via the germline V gene, CDR1 is SGHTS and CDR2 YDEGEE. At the junction V is shortened by 0 bases and J by 6 bases, with 10 bases in between. This clonotype was obtained from an adult with an advanced solid tumor such as melanoma, head and neck, liver or kidney cancer. The rearrangement joined TRBV5-8 to TRBJ2-1; 6 matching bases give a weak D call of TRBD2. Sample: CD4+ or CD8+ T cells sorted from blood, taken in a trial of the OX40 agonist ivuxolimab. The DNA is as follows: TGTGCCAGCAGCTTGGGGACTAAATTCAATGAGCAGTTCTTC. This yields the protein CASSLGTKFNEQFF.